The next 30 T cell receptor beta chains were all read from a single sample in a study of blood T cell repertoires in COVID-19. Assay used: immunoSEQ multiplex PCR; TCRdb lists only in-frame clones, some missing. The sample shows over 90,000 clones, around 87% of them seen only once. Sequencing input: peripheral blood. These receptors originate from a human donor in a cohort sampled during active COVID-19.

This chain's CDR3 is CASSLFRDRGSTGELFF. CDR3 sequence (DNA): TGTGCCAGCAGCTTATTCCGGGACAGGGGTTCGACCGGGGAGCTGTTTTTT. The chain combines TRBV7-8 with TRBJ2-2; 10 nucleotides match TRBD1. Germline V gives CDR1 SGHVS, CDR2 FQNEAQ. The V and J ends lost 2 bases and 5 bases, in that order; junction bases with no gene match: 8. The CDR3 is made up of 17 amino acids.

In DNA, the CDR3 is TGTGCCAGCAGTCCGCGGACAGGGCTCAACGGGGAGCTGTTTTTT. Its translation is CASSPRTGLNGELFF. The J gene is TRBJ2-2, the V gene TRBV6-5; 8 bases match TRBD1. Germline V CDR1 and CDR2: MNHEY, SVGAGI. J was trimmed by 7 bases and V by 5 bases; bases with no gene match: 9. This CDR3 is 15 amino acids long.

This chain uses TRBV7-8 with TRBJ1-5, with D possibly TRBD1 on 5 matching bases. Germline CDR1 SGHVS, CDR2 FQNEAQ. CDR3 length: 15 residues. V was trimmed by 2 bases and J by 2 bases, leaving 10 bases between them. Here the CDR3 DNA reads TGTGCCAGCAGCTTACAGGGCAAGGGCAATCAGCCCCAGCATTTT. Protein product: CASSLQGKGNQPQHF.

V gene TRBV5-6 combines with J gene TRBJ2-7, with 7 bases aligning to TRBD1. There are 17 residues in the CDR3. The V segment lost 6 bases and the J segment 4 bases; nucleotides outside the gene matches: 19. From germline, CDR1 is SGHDT and CDR2 YYEEEE. The CDR3 DNA is TGTGCCAGCACCCAAGGCGTAGGGGGCTTTAAGGGATACGAGCAGTACTTC. It translates to CASTQGVGGFKGYEQYF.

The chain is built from TRBV6-1 and TRBJ2-2; 7 nucleotides line up with TRBD2. Per germline, CDR1 MNHNS and CDR2 SASEGT. The CDR3 consists of 16 residues. V was clipped by 3 bases and J by 0 bases; unmatched bases: 4. The CDR3 sequence is CASSDLGGTNTGELFF. CDR3 DNA: TGTGCCAGCAGTGACTTGGGGGGGACGAACACCGGGGAGCTGTTTTTT.

V gene TRBV6-5 combines with J gene TRBJ1-6; TRBD1 agrees at 9 bases. Unmatched junction bases numbered 8, after V lost 6 bases and J lost 11 bases. CDR3 length: 14 residues. From germline, CDR1 is MNHEY and CDR2 SVGAGI. The CDR3 here is CASRPWTGETPLHF. The CDR3, as DNA: TGTGCCAGCAGACCATGGACAGGGGAAACACCCCTCCACTTT.

This chain connects TRBV7-2 to TRBJ2-1, with 13 nucleotides matching TRBD2. The junction had 6 bases not matched to a gene; V was cut back by 1 base and J by 3 bases. This CDR3 is built from 18 residues. Germline V gene sequence: CDR1 SGHTA, CDR2 FQGNSA. The CDR3 sequence: CASSLGSGTSGIYNEQFF. The CDR3 nucleotides are TGTGCCAGCAGCTTAGGCTCCGGGACTAGCGGGATCTACAATGAGCAGTTCTTC.

J is TRBJ2-1 and V is TRBV7-3, with TRBD2 matching over 7 bases. Germline CDR1 and CDR2: SGHTA and FQGTGA. This CDR3 comprises 15 residues. V lost 5 bases to trimming and J lost 6 bases; unmatched junction nucleotides: 10. CDR3: CASSRTTTSPNEQFF. Written as DNA, the CDR3 is TGTGCCAGCAGCCGTACCACGACTAGCCCCAATGAGCAGTTCTTC.

The count of this clone is one. The chain has TRBV11-2 and TRBJ2-7; 10 nucleotides align to TRBD2. Looked up from germline, CDR1 is SGHAT and CDR2 is FQNNGV. The length of the CDR3 is 17 residues. With V trimmed by 6 bases and J by 3 bases, 14 bases remained unmatched. The CDR3: CASRSRGSRTSGYEQYF. In nucleotides, the CDR3 is TGTGCCAGCAGAAGCCGTGGGTCCCGGACTAGCGGCTACGAGCAGTACTTC.

This clone turned up a few times. The CDR3 DNA reads as TGTGCCAGTAGTATAGTCGCGGCTACTCACGGAAACACCATATATTTT. The encoded protein is CASSIVAATHGNTIYF. The chain is built from TRBV19 and TRBJ1-3; unclear D gene. Germline V gene lookup returns CDR1 LNHDA and CDR2 SQIVND (reference sequence). Between the trimmed V and J ends, which lost 1 base and 4 bases, there was a span of 14 bases. The CDR3 contains 16 residues. Looking up the rest from reference TRBV19 and TRBJ1-3 gives the full variable domain: DGGITQSPKYLFRKEGQNVTLSCEQNLNHDAMYWYRQDPGQGLRLIYYSQIVNDFQKGDIAEGYSVSREKKESFPLTVTSAQKNPTAFYLCASSIVAATHGNTIYFGEGSWLTVV.

The rearrangement uses TRBV2 and TRBJ1-6; 7 nucleotides match TRBD1. There are 16 residues in the CDR3. V dropped 5 bases and J dropped 0; count of bases not matched to a gene: 4. The germline CDR1 and CDR2 sequences are SNHLY and FYNNEI. CDR3 protein: CASSWDSPSYNSPLHF. CDR3 DNA: TGTGCCAGCAGTTGGGACAGTCCCTCCTATAATTCACCCCTCCACTTT.

The J gene is TRBJ2-2, the V gene TRBV7-9; 10 bases line up with TRBD1. The germline gives CDR1 SEHNR, CDR2 FQNEAQ (reference sequence). Germline trimming cut 2 bases from V and 5 bases from J; bases unmatched to any gene: 8. The CDR3 consists of 17 residues. The chain's CDR3 is CASSLQRTGGWTGELFF. Here the CDR3 DNA reads TGTGCCAGCAGCTTACAGAGGACAGGGGGATGGACCGGGGAGCTGTTTTTT.

On this clone: The same CDR3 arises from other DNA sequences in this sample as well. The V call is TRBV28, the J call TRBJ1-1; 7 nucleotides line up with TRBD1. The CDR3 spans 14 residues. V lost 6 bases to trimming and J lost 2 bases; unmatched junction nucleotides: 6. Germline V lookup: CDR1 MDHEN, CDR2 SYDVKM. The CDR3 sequence: CASRPGTDNTEAFF. CDR3 coding DNA: TGTGCCAGCAGGCCCGGGACAGACAACACTGAAGCTTTCTTT.

The chain links TRBV7-2 to TRBJ2-4, with D perhaps matching TRBD2 (6 bases). The germline V and J ends were trimmed by 1 base and 13 bases, with 17 bases remaining between them. The CDR3 loop spans 14 amino acids. Germline V gene sequence: CDR1 SGHTA, CDR2 FQGNSA. CDR3 sequence reads: CASSLGGDHIVQYF. The CDR3 DNA reads TGTGCCAGCAGCTTAGGGGGGGACCATATCGTGCAGTACTTC.

The chain uses TRBV6-2 or TRBV6-3 and TRBJ1-1; D not certain. The germline gives CDR1 MNHEY, CDR2 SVGEGT. The CDR3 contains 14 residues. Deletions cut 7 bases from V and 3 bases from J, with 15 bases between. CDR3 sequence: CASNNSPRYTEAFF. DNA for the CDR3: TGTGCCAGCAATAACTCCCCCCGGTACACTGAAGCTTTCTTT.

The chain links TRBV14 to TRBJ1-2, with a possible D match to TRBD1 (5 bases). The CDR3 covers 14 residues. The germline CDR1 and CDR2 sequences are SGHDN and FVKESK. V was clipped by 0 bases and J by 5 bases, with 10 bases between them. CDR3 sequence reads: CASSQDQGGYGYTF. The CDR3 bases are TGTGCCAGCAGCCAAGACCAGGGTGGATATGGCTACACCTTC.

This clone turned up a few times. V is TRBV27 and J is TRBJ1-1, with TRBD1 as a possible D gene (5 bases). Trimming took off 5 bases at V and 0 bases at J, with 19 bases between the two ends. The CDR3 extends over 17 amino acids. Per the germline V gene, CDR1 is MNHEY and CDR2 is SMNVEV (reference sequence). CDR3 residues: CASSLRQPGRMNTEAFF. CDR3 in DNA: TGTGCCAGCAGTCTAAGACAGCCTGGTAGGATGAACACTGAAGCTTTCTTT.

This chain connects TRBV27 to TRBJ1-2; no clear D. The germline V gene encodes CDR1 MNHEY and CDR2 SMNVEV (reference sequence). The CDR3 is made up of 12 amino acids. Trimming pared 5 bases from V and 7 bases from J, leaving 11 bases between. In DNA form, the CDR3 reads TGTGCCAGCAGTCCGACGGGAATTGGCTACACCTTC. It yields the protein CASSPTGIGYTF.

The genes are TRBV12-2 and TRBJ1-6; TRBD1 reflects the table's D call only, with no check against the DNA. TRBV12-2 is designated a pseudogene. The CDR3 loop spans 16 amino acids. The CDR3 here is CASRHTTGVNNSPLHF. The DNA of the CDR3 is TGTGCAAGTCGCCACACGACAGGGGTTAATAATTCACCCCTCCACTTT.

The chain carries TRBV2 and TRBJ2-1; 14 bases are shared with TRBD2. This CDR3 is built from 15 residues. V lost 4 bases, J lost 4 bases, and 0 bases stayed unmatched. CDR1 and CDR2 from the germline V gene are SNHLY and FYNNEI. CDR3: CASSGLAGGYNEQFF. Here the CDR3 DNA reads TGTGCCAGCAGTGGACTAGCGGGGGGGTACAATGAGCAGTTCTTC.

This rearrangement joins TRBV7-2 to TRBJ2-2; 9 bases are shared with TRBD2. There are 14 residues in the CDR3. After removal of 1 base from V and 6 bases from J, the junction contained 0 bases not matched to a gene. Germline V lookup: CDR1 SGHTA, CDR2 FQGNSA. The CDR3 DNA sequence: TGTGCCAGCAGCTTAGGCGGGGGGGCCGGGGAGCTGTTTTTT. Its protein product is CASSLGGGAGELFF. Full variable domain (outside the CDR3, taken from reference TRBV7-2 and TRBJ2-2): GAGVSQSPSNKVTEKGKDVELRCDPISGHTALYWYRQSLGQGLEFLIYFQGNSAPDKSGLPSDRFSAERTGGSVSTLTIQRTQQEDSAVYLCASSLGGGAGELFFGEGSRLTVL.

V and J are TRBV27 and TRBJ2-3; 11 nucleotides agree with TRBD2. The V gene's germline CDR1 is MNHEY and CDR2 SMNVEV (reference sequence). V lost 4 bases to trimming and J lost 6 bases; unmatched junction nucleotides: 9. This CDR3 comprises 16 residues. CDR3 in DNA: TGTGCCAGCAGTTCAAGACTAGCGGGGACACCTGATACGCAGTATTTT. Its translation: CASSSRLAGTPDTQYF.

The chain has TRBV27 and TRBJ1-5; D unclear. The CDR3 is 13 residues long. V lost 3 bases and J lost 2, with 5 bases in between. Germline V CDR1 and CDR2: MNHEY, SMNVEV (reference sequence). CDR3 protein: CASSLRGNQPQHF. Here the CDR3 DNA reads TGTGCCAGCAGTTTGAGGGGCAATCAGCCCCAGCATTTT.

The gene calls are TRBV15 and TRBJ1-1, with D possibly being TRBD1 (5 bases). Germline values: CDR1 LNHNV, CDR2 YYDKDF (reference sequence). V lost 9 bases and J 10 bases, leaving 21 bases between the germline ends. The CDR3 runs to 13 residues. The CDR3 spells CATSSIAGRRAFF. In nucleotides, the CDR3 is TGTGCCACATCCTCTATTGCGGGGCGTAGAGCTTTCTTT.

This clone was seen only once. The gene calls are TRBV6-6 and TRBJ2-5; no firm D call. The CDR3 is made up of 13 amino acids. Looked up from germline, CDR1 is MNHNY and CDR2 is SVGAGI (reference sequence). V gave up 2 bases and J gave up 5 bases, with 9 bases separating them. The CDR3: CASSYRPAETQYF. The DNA for the CDR3 is TGTGCCAGCAGTTACAGGCCAGCGGAGACCCAGTACTTC.

This clone was found a few times. The V and J genes are TRBV30 and TRBJ1-2, with 10 bases fitting TRBD1. Germline CDR1 is GTSNPN and CDR2 is SVGIG (reference sequence). The CDR3 loop spans 15 amino acids. V shed 5 bases and J 1 base; nucleotides not matched to a gene: 7. CDR3 sequence: CAWLKGQGNNYGYTF. Written as DNA, the CDR3 is TGTGCCTGGCTCAAGGGACAGGGGAATAACTATGGCTACACCTTC.

The genes are TRBV6-6 and TRBJ1-1; TRBD1 is a possible D gene (5 bases). From germline, CDR1 is MNHNY and CDR2 SVGAGI (reference sequence). The CDR3 sequence is 15 residues long. Trimming removed 2 bases from V and 6 bases from J, with 16 bases in between. The CDR3 is CASSYDGSGGAEAFF. For the CDR3, the DNA is TGTGCCAGCAGTTACGACGGGAGTGGGGGAGCTGAAGCTTTCTTT.

The genes are TRBV19 and TRBJ1-2; unclear D gene. The CDR3 is 10 amino acids. The ends were cut back, 10 bases at V and 0 bases at J, with 3 bases in the middle. Germline CDR1 reads LNHDA; CDR2 reads SQIVND (reference sequence). Written as DNA, the CDR3 is TGTGCCACCTCTAACTATGGCTACACCTTC. It yields the protein CATSNYGYTF.

The chain carries TRBV3-1 (or the pseudogene TRBV3-2) and TRBJ2-1; TRBD2 matches at 11 bases. CDR3 length equals 13 residues. Germline-derived CDR1 and CDR2 are LGHDT and YNNKEL (reference sequence). V lost 7 bases to trimming and J lost 9 bases; unmatched junction nucleotides: 5. The CDR3 DNA sequence: TGTGCCAGCATCCTAGCGGGGGGCGGTGAGCAGTTCTTC. This translates into CASILAGGGEQFF.

CDR3 protein: CASTPSGQGINTGELFF. The CDR3 coding sequence is TGTGCCAGTACCCCCTCAGGACAGGGGATAAACACCGGGGAGCTGTTTTTT. V is TRBV19 and J is TRBJ2-2, with TRBD1 identical over 9 bases. Germline V CDR1 and CDR2: LNHDA, SQIVND (reference sequence). The trim removed 7 bases at V and 2 bases at J, leaving 11 bases unmatched. The CDR3 has 17 amino acids.